This is a list of T cell receptor beta chains from one sample in a study of blood T cell repertoires in COVID-19. Clones were sequenced by immunoSEQ multiplex PCR, and TCRdb holds only the in-frame ones, with some missing. The sample yields 95,000 to 150,000 clones, around 83% seen once. The sample comprised peripheral blood. The receptors originated from a woman of 80 years or more with COVID-19, enrolled during active disease. CDR3s include the opening cysteine and the closing phenylalanine or tryptophan. A D gene is named only where the DNA matches it firmly. Expanded clones are given a class, and other clones once, few, many or no size at all.

TRBV27	.	.	TRBJ1-2	TGTGCCAGCAGTTTTCTCGCAGCTAACTATGGCTACACCTTC	CASSFLAANYGYTF
TRBV5-1	TRBD1	.	TRBJ1-1	TGCGCCAGCAAGGACAGGGTCATAGCTGAAGCTTTCTTT	CASKDRVIAEAFF
TRBV14	.	.	TRBJ1-2	TGTGCCAGCAGCCACTCTACGTCATATGGCTACACCTTC	CASSHSTSYGYTF
TRBV6-2/TRBV6-3	.	.	TRBJ2-3	TGTGCCAGCAGTTTGGGTAGCATGGCAGATACGCAGTATTTT	CASSLGSMADTQYF
TRBV10-3	TRBD2	.	TRBJ2-7	TGTGCCATCAGTGAGTCGGTAGCGGGAGGGCCGGGCGACGAGCAGTACTTC	CAISESVAGGPGDEQYF
TRBV3-1/TRBV3-2	.	.	TRBJ2-1	TGTGCCAGCAGCCAAGATGGGGGCGGGGAGCAGTTCTTC	CASSQDGGGEQFF
TRBV4-2	.	.	TRBJ2-7	TGTGCCAGCAGCCAAGAGGCCCGGACGGGGATACAGTACTTC	CASSQEARTGIQYF
TRBV27	.	.	TRBJ1-1	TGTGCCAGCAGGCCTGGGGGAGGCCGGAACACTGAAGCTTTCTTT	CASRPGGGRNTEAFF
TRBV7-2	.	.	TRBJ2-7	TGTGCCAGCAGCTTAGGGCATAGCAGCGAGCAGTACTTC	CASSLGHSSEQYF
TRBV7-9	.	few	TRBJ1-1	TGTGCCAGCAGCTTAGAGGGGTTTAGCGGTGAAGCTTTCTTT	CASSLEGFSGEAFF
TRBV7-3	.	.	TRBJ2-3	TGTGCCAGCAGCTTCGATGGGACTAGCACAGATACGCAGTATTTT	CASSFDGTSTDTQYF
TRBV7-8	.	.	TRBJ2-2	TGTGCCAGCAGCCTCGAACCCCAGCGCGGGGAGCTGTTTTTT	CASSLEPQRGELFF
TRBV7-2	TRBD1	.	TRBJ2-1	TGTGCCAGCAGCCAGGGACAGGTTAGCAATGAGCAGTTCTTC	CASSQGQVSNEQFF
TRBV5-6	TRBD2	once	TRBJ2-2	TGTGCCAGCAGCTCCCATAGCGGGAGGGCCGTCCACACCGGGGAGCTGTTTTTT	CASSSHSGRAVHTGELFF
TRBV7-9	TRBD2	once	TRBJ2-2	TGTGCCAGCAGCTTAGCGGGAGGGTCCGGGGAGCTGTTTTTT	CASSLAGGSGELFF
TRBV19	.	.	TRBJ1-2	TGTGCCAGTAGTATAGGACTATCTCCTAACTATGGCTACACCTTC	CASSIGLSPNYGYTF
TRBV18	TRBD1	.	TRBJ2-1	TGTGCCAGCTCACCACGAAGACGACAGGGGAATGAGCAGTTCTTC	CASSPRRRQGNEQFF
TRBV6-6	TRBD1	.	TRBJ2-6	TGTGCCAGCAGTTACACTCAGGGGGTCGGGGCCAACGTCCTGACTTTC	CASSYTQGVGANVLTF
TRBV5-1	.	.	TRBJ2-2	TGCGCCAGCCGGCCAGGGGCGGCCACCGGGGAGCTGTTTTTT	CASRPGAATGELFF
TRBV15	.	once	TRBJ1-2	TGTGCCACCAGCAGAGATGGGGCTTCTCTAGGGGCTGGCTACACCTTC	CATSRDGASLGAGYTF
TRBV5-8	TRBD1	.	TRBJ1-2	TGTGCCAGCAGCTTGGACCCCCTGGGACAGGGGCTGGGCTATGGCTACACCTTC	CASSLDPLGQGLGYGYTF
TRBV19	.	few	TRBJ1-2	TGTGCCAGCCCAGACAGGTTCGGAGGCTACACCTTC	CASPDRFGGYTF